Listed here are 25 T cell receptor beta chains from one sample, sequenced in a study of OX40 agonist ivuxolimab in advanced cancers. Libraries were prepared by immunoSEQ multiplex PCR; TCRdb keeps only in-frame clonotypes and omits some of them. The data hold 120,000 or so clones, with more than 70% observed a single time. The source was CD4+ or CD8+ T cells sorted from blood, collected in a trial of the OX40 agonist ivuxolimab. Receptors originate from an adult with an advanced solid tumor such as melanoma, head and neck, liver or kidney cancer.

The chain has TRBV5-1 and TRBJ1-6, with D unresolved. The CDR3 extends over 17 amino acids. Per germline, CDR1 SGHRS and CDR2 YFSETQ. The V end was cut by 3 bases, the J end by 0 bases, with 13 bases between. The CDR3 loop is CASSSRLDYSYNSPLHF. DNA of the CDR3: TGCGCCAGCAGCTCCCGGCTCGACTACTCCTATAATTCACCCCTCCACTTT.

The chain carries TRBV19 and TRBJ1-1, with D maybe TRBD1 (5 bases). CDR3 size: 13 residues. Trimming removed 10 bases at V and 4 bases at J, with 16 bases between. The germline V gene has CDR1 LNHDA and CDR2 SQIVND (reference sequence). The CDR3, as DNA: TGTGCCACCAGAGGACAAGCGCCCACTGAAGCTTTCTTT. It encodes CATRGQAPTEAFF.

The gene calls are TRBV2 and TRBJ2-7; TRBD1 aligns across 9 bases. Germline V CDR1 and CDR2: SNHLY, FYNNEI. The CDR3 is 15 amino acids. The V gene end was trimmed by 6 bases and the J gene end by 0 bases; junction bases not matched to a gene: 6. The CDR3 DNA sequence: TGTGCCAGCAGACAAGGGACAGGGAACTCCTACGAGCAGTACTTC. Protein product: CASRQGTGNSYEQYF.

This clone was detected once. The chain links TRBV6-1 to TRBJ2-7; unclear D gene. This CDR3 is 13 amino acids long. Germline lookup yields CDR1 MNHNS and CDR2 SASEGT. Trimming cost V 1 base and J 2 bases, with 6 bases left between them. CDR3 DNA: TGTGCCAGCAGTGAAGGGCCAACCTACGAGCAGTACTTC. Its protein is CASSEGPTYEQYF.

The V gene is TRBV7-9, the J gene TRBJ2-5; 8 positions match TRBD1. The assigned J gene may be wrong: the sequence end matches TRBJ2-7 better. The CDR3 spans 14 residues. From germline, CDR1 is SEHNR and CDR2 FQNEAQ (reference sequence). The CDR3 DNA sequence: TGTGCCAGCAAATCTCTCGGGACAGGCTACGAGCAGTACTTC. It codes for CASKSLGTGYEQYF.

The CDR3 protein is CASSIGTRKETQYF. The CDR3 region has the DNA TGTGCCAGTAGTATAGGGACTAGGAAAGAGACCCAGTACTTC. The chain is built from TRBV19 and TRBJ2-5; 7 nucleotides line up with TRBD2. This CDR3 contains 14 residues. Germline V gene lookup returns CDR1 LNHDA and CDR2 SQIVND (reference sequence). V was pared by 1 base and J by 3 bases, with 2 bases of the junction left unmatched.

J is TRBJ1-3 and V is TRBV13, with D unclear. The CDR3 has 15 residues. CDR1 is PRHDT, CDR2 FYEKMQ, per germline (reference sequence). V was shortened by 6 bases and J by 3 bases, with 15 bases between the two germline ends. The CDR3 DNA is TGTGCCAGCAGTTCCGGGATGAGCGGTGGAAACACCATATATTTT. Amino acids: CASSSGMSGGNTIYF.

Here the CDR3 DNA reads TGTGCCAGCAGTGAAGGGGGGGCAGGGAGAGATACGCAGTATTTT. As protein: CASSEGGAGRDTQYF. The chain carries TRBV6-1 and TRBJ2-3; the D gene could be TRBD1 or TRBD2 (6 bases each). The CDR3 is 15 residues long. Germline V lookup: CDR1 MNHNS, CDR2 SASEGT. Between the trimmed V and J ends, which lost 1 base and 5 bases, there was a span of 13 bases.

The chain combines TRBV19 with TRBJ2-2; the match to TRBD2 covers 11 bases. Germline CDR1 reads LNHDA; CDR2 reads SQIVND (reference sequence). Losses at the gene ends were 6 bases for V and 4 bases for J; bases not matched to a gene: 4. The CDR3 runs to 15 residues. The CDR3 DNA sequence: TGTGCCAGTAGACTAGCGGGAGTCATCACCGGGGAGCTGTTTTTT. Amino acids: CASRLAGVITGELFF. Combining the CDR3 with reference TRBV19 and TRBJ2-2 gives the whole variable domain DGGITQSPKYLFRKEGQNVTLSCEQNLNHDAMYWYRQDPGQGLRLIYYSQIVNDFQKGDIAEGYSVSREKKESFPLTVTSAQKNPTAFYLCASRLAGVITGELFFGEGSRLTVL.

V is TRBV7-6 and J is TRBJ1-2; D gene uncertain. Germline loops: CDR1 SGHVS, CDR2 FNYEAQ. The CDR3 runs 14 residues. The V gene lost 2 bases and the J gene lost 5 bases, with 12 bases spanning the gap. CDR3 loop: CASSLSPGSYGYTF. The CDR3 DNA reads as TGTGCCAGCAGCTTATCTCCCGGCTCGTATGGCTACACCTTC.

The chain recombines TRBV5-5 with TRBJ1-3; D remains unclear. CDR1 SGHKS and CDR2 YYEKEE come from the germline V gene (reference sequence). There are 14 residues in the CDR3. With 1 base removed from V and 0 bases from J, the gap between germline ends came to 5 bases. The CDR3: CASSLLSSGNTIYF. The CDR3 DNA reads TGTGCCAGCAGCTTGCTGTCCTCTGGAAACACCATATATTTT.

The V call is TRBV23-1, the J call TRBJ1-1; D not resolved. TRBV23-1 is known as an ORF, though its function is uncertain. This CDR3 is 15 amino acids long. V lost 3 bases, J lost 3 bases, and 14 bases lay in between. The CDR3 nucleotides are TGCGCCAGCAGTCACACGGCTTTGAGGGACACTGAAGCTTTCTTT. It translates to CASSHTALRDTEAFF.

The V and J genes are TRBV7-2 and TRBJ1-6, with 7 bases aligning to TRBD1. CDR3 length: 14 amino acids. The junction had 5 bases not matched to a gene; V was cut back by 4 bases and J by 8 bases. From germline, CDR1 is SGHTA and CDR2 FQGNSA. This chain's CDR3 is CASSSDRADSPLHF. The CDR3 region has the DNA TGTGCCAGCAGCTCAGACAGGGCGGATTCACCCCTCCACTTT. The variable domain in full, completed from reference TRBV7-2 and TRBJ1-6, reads GAGVSQSPSNKVTEKGKDVELRCDPISGHTALYWYRQSLGQGLEFLIYFQGNSAPDKSGLPSDRFSAERTGGSVSTLTIQRTQQEDSAVYLCASSSDRADSPLHFGNGTRLTVT.

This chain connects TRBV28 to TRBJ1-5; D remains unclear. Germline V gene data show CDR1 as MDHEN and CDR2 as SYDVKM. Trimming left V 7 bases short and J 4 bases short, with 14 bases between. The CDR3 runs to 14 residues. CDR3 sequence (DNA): TGTGCCAGCAAGGTACTACAGTATAATCAGCCCCAGCATTTT. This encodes CASKVLQYNQPQHF. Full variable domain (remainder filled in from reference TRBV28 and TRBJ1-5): DVKVTQSSRYLVKRTGEKVFLECVQDMDHENMFWYRQDPGLGLRLIYFSYDVKMKEKGDIPEGYSVSREKKERFSLILESASTNQTSMYLCASKVLQYNQPQHFGDGTRLSIL.

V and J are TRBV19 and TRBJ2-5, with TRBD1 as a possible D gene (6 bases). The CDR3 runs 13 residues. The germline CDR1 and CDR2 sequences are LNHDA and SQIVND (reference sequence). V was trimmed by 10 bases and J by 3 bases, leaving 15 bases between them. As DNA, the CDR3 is TGTGCCACCAGGGGTGCTTTAGAAGAGACCCAGTACTTC. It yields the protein CATRGALEETQYF.

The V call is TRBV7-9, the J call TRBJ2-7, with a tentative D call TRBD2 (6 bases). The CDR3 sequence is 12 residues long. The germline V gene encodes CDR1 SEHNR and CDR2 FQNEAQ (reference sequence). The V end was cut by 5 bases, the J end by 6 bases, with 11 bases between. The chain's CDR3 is CASSPKEGEQYF. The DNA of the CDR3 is TGTGCCAGCAGCCCCAAGGAGGGCGAGCAGTACTTC.

The CDR3 protein is CAGGTLLPNTEAFF. In DNA form, the CDR3 reads TGTGCCGGGGGTACCCTTTTACCGAACACTGAAGCTTTCTTT. J is TRBJ1-1 and V is TRBV6-6; perhaps TRBD1 as D (5 bases). The CDR3 covers 14 residues. V was cut by 11 bases and J by 1 base, with 17 bases left in between. Germline assignment: CDR1 MNHNY and CDR2 SVGAGI (reference sequence).

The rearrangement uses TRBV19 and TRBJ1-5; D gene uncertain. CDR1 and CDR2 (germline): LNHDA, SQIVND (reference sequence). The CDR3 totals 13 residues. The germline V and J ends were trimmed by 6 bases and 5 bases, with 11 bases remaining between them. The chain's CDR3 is CASSLDEDQPQHF. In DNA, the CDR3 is TGTGCCAGTAGCCTAGACGAGGATCAGCCCCAGCATTTT.

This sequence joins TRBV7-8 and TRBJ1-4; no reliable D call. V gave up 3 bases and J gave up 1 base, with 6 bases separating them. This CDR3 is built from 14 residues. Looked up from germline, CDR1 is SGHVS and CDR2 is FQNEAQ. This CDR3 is CASSFGRTNEKLFF. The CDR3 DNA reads TGTGCCAGCAGCTTCGGACGAACTAATGAAAAACTGTTTTTT.

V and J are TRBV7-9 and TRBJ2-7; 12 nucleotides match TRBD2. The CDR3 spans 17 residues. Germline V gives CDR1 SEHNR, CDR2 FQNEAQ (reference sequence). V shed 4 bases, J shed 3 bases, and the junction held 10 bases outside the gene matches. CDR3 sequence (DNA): TGTGCCAGCAGCTCCCCCGGACTAGCGGGAAGTCTCTACGAGCAGTACTTC. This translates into CASSSPGLAGSLYEQYF.

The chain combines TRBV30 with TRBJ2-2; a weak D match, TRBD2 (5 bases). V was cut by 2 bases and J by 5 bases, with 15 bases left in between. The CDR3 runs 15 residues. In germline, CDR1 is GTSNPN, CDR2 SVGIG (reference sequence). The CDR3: CAWSPRGKGTGELFF. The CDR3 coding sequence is TGTGCCTGGAGTCCCAGAGGGAAAGGGACCGGGGAGCTGTTTTTT.

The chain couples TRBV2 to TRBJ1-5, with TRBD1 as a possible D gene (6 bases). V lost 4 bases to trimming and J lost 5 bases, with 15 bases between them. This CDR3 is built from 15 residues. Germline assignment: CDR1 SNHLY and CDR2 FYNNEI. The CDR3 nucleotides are TGTGCCAGCAGTGCCCCCCCCAGGGGTTATCAGCCCCAGCATTTT. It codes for CASSAPPRGYQPQHF.

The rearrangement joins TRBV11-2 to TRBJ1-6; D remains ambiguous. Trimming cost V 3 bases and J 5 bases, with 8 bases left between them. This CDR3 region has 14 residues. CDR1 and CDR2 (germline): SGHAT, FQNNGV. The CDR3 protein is CASSLPRNNSPLHF. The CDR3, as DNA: TGTGCCAGCAGCTTGCCGAGGAATAATTCACCCCTCCACTTT. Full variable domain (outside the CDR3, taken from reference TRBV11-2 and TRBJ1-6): EAGVAQSPRYKIIEKRQSVAFWCNPISGHATLYWYQQILGQGPKLLIQFQNNGVVDDSQLPKDRFSAERLKGVDSTLKIQPAKLEDSAVYLCASSLPRNNSPLHFGNGTRLTVT.

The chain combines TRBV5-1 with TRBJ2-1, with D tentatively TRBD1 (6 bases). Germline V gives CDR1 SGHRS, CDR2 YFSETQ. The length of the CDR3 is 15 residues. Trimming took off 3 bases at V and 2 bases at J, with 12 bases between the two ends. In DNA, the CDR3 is TGCGCCAGCAGCTCCCTAGGGGGACCCTACAATGAGCAGTTCTTC. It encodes CASSSLGGPYNEQFF.

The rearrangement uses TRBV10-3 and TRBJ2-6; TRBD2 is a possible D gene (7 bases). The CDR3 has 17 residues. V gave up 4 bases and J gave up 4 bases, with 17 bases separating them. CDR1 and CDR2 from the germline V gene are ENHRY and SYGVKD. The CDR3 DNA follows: TGTGCCATCAGTGTTGGAAAGGGGGGGCCAGGGGCCAACGTCCTGACTTTC. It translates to CAISVGKGGPGANVLTF.